A single sample gave rise to the 8 T cell receptor beta chains below, sequenced in a study of shared clonotypes between healthy human individuals. Naive CD8 cells lacked CD45RO and underwent positive selection for CCR7, leaving out terminally differentiated effector memory CD45RA+ cells. TCRdb's copy holds only in-frame clones and misses some; the assay was immunoSEQ multiplex PCR. The sample shows hundreds of thousands of clones, about 91% of them seen only once. Sequenced material: naive CD8+ T cells sorted from blood. The receptors stem from a man aged 25-40 years in good health.

A word on this clone: Other DNA sequences in this specimen translate into the identical CDR3. V is TRBV6-5 and J is TRBJ1-1; D unresolved. Trimming left V 2 bases short and J 5 bases short, with 6 bases between. The CDR3 runs to 12 residues. CDR1 and CDR2 from the germline V gene are MNHEY and SVGAGI. The CDR3 DNA sequence: TGTGCCAGCAGTTACCAGAATACTGAAGCTTTCTTT. Translated, it gives CASSYQNTEAFF.

This rearrangement joins TRBV27 to TRBJ1-4, with 8 bases identical to TRBD1. J lost 10 bases, V lost 3 bases, and 7 bases had no gene match. The CDR3 loop spans 14 amino acids. CDR1 is MNHEY, CDR2 SMNVEV, per germline (reference sequence). This CDR3 reads CASSFGQGVGKLFF. As DNA, the CDR3 is TGTGCCAGCAGTTTCGGACAGGGAGTCGGAAAACTGTTTTTT.

The chain has TRBV5-1 and TRBJ1-2; D is possibly TRBD1 (6 bases). The germline V gene has CDR1 SGHRS and CDR2 YFSETQ. This CDR3 contains 16 residues. V was shortened by 0 bases and J by 2 bases, with 14 bases between the two germline ends. Here the CDR3 reads CASSLGHRGQNYGYTF. DNA of the CDR3: TGCGCCAGCAGCTTGGGGCACCGTGGACAGAACTATGGCTACACCTTC. The full variable domain, its missing parts supplied by reference TRBV5-1 and TRBJ1-2, is KAGVTQTPRYLIKTRGQQVTLSCSPISGHRSVSWYQQTPGQGLQFLFEYFSETQRNKGNFPGRFSGRQFSNSRSEMNVSTLELGDSALYLCASSLGHRGQNYGYTFGSGTRLTVV.

The genes are TRBV5-1 and TRBJ2-1; 7 bases align to TRBD1. This CDR3 comprises 17 residues. Trimming took 0 bases from V and 9 from J; bases not matched to a gene: 15. Germline CDR1 is SGHRS and CDR2 is YFSETQ. The DNA for the CDR3 is TGCGCCAGCAGCTTGGGGTTGGGGACAGTGGGGCTCGTTGAGCAGTTCTTC. Translating gives CASSLGLGTVGLVEQFF.

The chain is built from TRBV27 and TRBJ1-5, with D possibly matching TRBD1 (6 bases). CDR1 is MNHEY, CDR2 SMNVEV, per germline (reference sequence). CDR3 length: 15 residues. The ends were cut back, 7 bases at V and 5 bases at J, with 18 bases in the middle. The CDR3 here is CASKPSAGDYQPQHF. DNA for the CDR3: TGTGCCAGCAAGCCGTCGGCAGGGGACTATCAGCCCCAGCATTTT.

The V gene is TRBV29-1, the J gene TRBJ2-1, with TRBD1 as a possible D gene (6 bases). The CDR3 loop spans 15 amino acids. The germline V and J ends were trimmed by 0 bases and 4 bases, with 13 bases remaining between them. CDR1 is SQVTM, CDR2 ANQGSEA, per germline. The CDR3 sequence: CSVEDPGEQYNEQFF. The CDR3 nucleotides read TGCAGCGTTGAAGATCCAGGGGAGCAGTACAATGAGCAGTTCTTC.

The chain recombines TRBV5-1 with TRBJ2-2; D may match TRBD1 or TRBD2 (6 bases each). CDR1 and CDR2 from the germline V gene are SGHRS and YFSETQ. V was pared by 1 base and J by 8 bases, with 18 bases between. CDR3 length equals 16 residues. The DNA for the CDR3 is TGCGCCAGCAGCTTGTACCCGAGGGGGGCTGCGGGGGAGCTGTTTTTT. Translating gives CASSLYPRGAAGELFF.

In this sample, this clone turned up a few times. This chain joins TRBV4-1 and TRBJ2-7; D unresolved. The CDR3 length is 14 residues. Looked up from germline, CDR1 is MGHRA and CDR2 is YSYEKL. V shed 3 bases and J shed 2 bases, with 11 bases lying between them. DNA for the CDR3: TGCGCCAGCAGCCATTGGGCAGGAGCCTACGAGCAGTACTTC. Protein sequence: CASSHWAGAYEQYF.